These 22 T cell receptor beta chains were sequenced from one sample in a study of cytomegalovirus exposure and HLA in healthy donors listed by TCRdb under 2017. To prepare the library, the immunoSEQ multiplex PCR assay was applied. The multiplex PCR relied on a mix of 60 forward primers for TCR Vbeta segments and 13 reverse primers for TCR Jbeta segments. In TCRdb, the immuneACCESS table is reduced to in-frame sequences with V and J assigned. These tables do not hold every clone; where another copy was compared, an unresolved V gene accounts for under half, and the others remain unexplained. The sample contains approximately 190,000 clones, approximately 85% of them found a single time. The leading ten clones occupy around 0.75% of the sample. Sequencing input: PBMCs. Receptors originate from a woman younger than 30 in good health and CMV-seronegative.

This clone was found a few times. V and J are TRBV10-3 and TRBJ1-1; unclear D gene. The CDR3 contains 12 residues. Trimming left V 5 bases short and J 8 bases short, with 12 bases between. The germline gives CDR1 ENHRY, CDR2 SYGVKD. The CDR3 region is CAISSRESEAFF. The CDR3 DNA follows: TGTGCCATCAGTAGCCGGGAATCCGAAGCTTTCTTT.

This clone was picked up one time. CDR3 sequence reads: CASSLERAGGTEAFF. As DNA, the CDR3 is TGTGCCAGCAGCTTAGAACGGGCCGGGGGAACTGAAGCTTTCTTT. The chain employs TRBV11-2 and TRBJ1-1; weak D call: TRBD1 (5 bases). CDR1 is SGHAT and CDR2 is FQNNGV in the germline V gene. With 0 bases removed from V and 5 bases from J, the gap between germline ends came to 13 bases. The CDR3 runs 15 residues.

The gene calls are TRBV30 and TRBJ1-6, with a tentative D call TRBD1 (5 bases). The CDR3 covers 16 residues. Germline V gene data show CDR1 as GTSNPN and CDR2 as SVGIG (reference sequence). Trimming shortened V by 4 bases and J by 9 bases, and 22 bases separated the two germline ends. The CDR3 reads CAWTTSSGAPGSPLHF. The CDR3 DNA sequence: TGTGCCTGGACCACTTCGAGTGGGGCCCCGGGTTCACCCCTCCACTTT.

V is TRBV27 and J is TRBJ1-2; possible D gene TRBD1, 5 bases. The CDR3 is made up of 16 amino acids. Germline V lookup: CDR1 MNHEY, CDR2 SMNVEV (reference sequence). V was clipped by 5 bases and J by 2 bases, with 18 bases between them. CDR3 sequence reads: CASSLFAGTVNYGYTF. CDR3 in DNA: TGTGCCAGCAGTCTGTTCGCAGGGACTGTGAACTATGGCTACACCTTC.

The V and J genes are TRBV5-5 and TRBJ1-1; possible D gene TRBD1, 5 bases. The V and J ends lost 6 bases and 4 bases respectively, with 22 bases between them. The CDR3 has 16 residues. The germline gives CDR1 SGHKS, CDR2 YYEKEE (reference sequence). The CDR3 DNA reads TGTGCCAGCATTAAAAAGGGGCGGACCTACTCCACTGAAGCTTTCTTT. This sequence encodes CASIKKGRTYSTEAFF.

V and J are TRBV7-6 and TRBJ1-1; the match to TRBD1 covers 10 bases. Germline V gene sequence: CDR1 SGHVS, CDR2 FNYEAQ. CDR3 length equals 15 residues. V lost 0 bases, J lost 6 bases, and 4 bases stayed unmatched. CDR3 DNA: TGTGCCAGCAGCTTAGCAGGGGGGACAGGGGCTGAAGCTTTCTTT. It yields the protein CASSLAGGTGAEAFF. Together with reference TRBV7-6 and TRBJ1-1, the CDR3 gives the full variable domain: GAGVSQSPRYKVTKRGQDVALRCDPISGHVSLYWYRQALGQGPEFLTYFNYEAQQDKSGLPNDRFSAERPEGSISTLTIQRTEQRDSAMYRCASSLAGGTGAEAFFGQGTRLTVV.

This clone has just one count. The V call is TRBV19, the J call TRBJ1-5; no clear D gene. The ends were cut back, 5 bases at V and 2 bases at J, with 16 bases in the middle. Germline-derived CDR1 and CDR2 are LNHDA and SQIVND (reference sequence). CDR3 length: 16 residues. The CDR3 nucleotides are TGTGCCAGTAGTGACCTCCTAGGAAGAGGCAATCAGCCCCAGCATTTT. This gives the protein CASSDLLGRGNQPQHF.

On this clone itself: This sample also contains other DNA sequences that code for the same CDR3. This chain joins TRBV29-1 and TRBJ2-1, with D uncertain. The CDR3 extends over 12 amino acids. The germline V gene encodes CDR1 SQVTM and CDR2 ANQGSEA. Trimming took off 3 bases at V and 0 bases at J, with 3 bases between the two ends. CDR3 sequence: CSVESSYNEQFF. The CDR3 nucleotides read TGCAGCGTTGAGAGCTCCTACAATGAGCAGTTCTTC.

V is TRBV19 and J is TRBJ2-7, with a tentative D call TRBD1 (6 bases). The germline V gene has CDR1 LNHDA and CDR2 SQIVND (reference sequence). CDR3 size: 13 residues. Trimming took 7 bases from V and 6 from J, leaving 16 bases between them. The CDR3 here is CASTSRDNTEQYF. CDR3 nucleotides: TGTGCCAGTACCTCACGGGACAACACCGAGCAGTACTTC. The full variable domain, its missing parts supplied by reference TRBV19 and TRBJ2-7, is DGGITQSPKYLFRKEGQNVTLSCEQNLNHDAMYWYRQDPGQGLRLIYYSQIVNDFQKGDIAEGYSVSREKKESFPLTVTSAQKNPTAFYLCASTSRDNTEQYFGPGTRLTVT.

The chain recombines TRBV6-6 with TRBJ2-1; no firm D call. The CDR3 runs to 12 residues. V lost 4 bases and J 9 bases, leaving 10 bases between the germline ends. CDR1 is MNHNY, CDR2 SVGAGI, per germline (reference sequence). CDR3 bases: TGTGCCAGCAGTTCCAGCTCGGGTGAGCAGTTCTTC. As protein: CASSSSSGEQFF.

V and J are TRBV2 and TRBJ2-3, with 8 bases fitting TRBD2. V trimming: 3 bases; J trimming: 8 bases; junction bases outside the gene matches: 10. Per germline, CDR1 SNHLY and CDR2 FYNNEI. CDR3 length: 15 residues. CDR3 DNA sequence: TGTGCCAGCAGTGAGCGGGGGGCCTTTCAGGGTACGCAGTATTTT. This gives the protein CASSERGAFQGTQYF. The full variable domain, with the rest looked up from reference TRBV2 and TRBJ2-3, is EPEVTQTPSHQVTQMGQEVILRCVPISNHLYFYWYRQILGQKVEFLVSFYNNEISEKSEIFDDQFSVERPDGSNFTLKIRSTKLEDSAMYFCASSERGAFQGTQYFGPGTRLTVL.

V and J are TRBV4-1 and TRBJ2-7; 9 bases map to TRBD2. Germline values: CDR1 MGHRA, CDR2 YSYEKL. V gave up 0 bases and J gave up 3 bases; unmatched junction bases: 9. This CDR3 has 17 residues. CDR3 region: CASSQELGTSFIYEQYF. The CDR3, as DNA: TGCGCCAGCAGCCAAGAATTAGGGACTAGCTTTATCTACGAGCAGTACTTC.

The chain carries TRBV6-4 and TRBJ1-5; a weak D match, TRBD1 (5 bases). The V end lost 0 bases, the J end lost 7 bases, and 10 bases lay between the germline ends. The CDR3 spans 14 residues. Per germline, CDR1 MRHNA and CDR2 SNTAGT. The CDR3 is CASSDSEGRQPQHF. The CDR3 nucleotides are TGTGCCAGCAGTGACTCGGAGGGGCGGCAGCCCCAGCATTTT.

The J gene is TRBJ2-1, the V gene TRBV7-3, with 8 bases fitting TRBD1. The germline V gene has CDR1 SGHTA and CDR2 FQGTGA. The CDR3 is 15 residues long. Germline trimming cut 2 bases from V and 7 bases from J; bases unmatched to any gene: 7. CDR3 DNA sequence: TGTGCCAGCAGCTTAGATCAGGGGGCGCAGAATGAGCAGTTCTTC. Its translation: CASSLDQGAQNEQFF.

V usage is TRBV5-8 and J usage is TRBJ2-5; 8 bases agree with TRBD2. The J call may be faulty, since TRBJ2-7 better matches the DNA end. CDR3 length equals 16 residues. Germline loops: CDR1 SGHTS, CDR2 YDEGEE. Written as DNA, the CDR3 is TGTGCCAGCAGCACAACACTAGCGGACTACTCCTACGAGCAGTACTTC. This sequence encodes CASSTTLADYSYEQYF.

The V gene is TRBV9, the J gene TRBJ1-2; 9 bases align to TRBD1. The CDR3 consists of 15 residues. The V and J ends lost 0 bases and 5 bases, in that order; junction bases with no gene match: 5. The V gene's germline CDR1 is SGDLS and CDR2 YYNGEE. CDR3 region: CASSVGTGGWYGYTF. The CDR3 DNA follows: TGTGCCAGCAGCGTAGGTACAGGGGGCTGGTATGGCTACACCTTC.

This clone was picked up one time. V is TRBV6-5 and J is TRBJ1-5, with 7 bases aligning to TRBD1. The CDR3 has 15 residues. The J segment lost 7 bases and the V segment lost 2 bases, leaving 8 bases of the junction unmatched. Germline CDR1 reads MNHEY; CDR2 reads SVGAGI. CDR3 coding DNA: TGTGCCAGCAGTTACGAAGGGGGCGCGGGACAGCCCCAGCATTTT. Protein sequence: CASSYEGGAGQPQHF.

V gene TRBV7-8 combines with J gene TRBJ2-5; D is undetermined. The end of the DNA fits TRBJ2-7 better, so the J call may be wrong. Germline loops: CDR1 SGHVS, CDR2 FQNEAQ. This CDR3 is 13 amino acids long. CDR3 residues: CASSLGALREQYF. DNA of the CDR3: TGTGCCAGCAGCTTAGGAGCCCTCCGCGAGCAGTACTTC.

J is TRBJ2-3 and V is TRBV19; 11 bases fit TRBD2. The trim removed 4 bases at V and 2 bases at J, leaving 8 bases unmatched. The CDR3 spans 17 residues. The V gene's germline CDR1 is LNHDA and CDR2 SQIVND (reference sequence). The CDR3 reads CASSTYSSGRPTDTQYF. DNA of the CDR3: TGTGCCAGTAGTACCTACTCTAGCGGGAGGCCCACAGATACGCAGTATTTT.

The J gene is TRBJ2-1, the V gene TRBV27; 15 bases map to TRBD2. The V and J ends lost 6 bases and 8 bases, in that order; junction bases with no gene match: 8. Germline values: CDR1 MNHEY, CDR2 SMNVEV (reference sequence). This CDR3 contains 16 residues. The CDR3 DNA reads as TGTGCCAGCAGCCGCGGACTAGCGGGAGGGCCCTATGAGCAGTTCTTC. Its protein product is CASSRGLAGGPYEQFF.

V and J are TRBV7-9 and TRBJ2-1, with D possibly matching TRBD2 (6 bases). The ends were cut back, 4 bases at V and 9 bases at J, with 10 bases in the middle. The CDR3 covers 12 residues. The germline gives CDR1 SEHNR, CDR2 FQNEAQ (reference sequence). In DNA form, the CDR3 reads TGTGCCAGCAGCTACCCCGGGGGTGAGCAGTTCTTC. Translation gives CASSYPGGEQFF.

CDR3 loop: CASSLEASGGAVDTQYF. DNA of the CDR3: TGTGCCAGCAGCTTAGAGGCTAGCGGGGGGGCCGTGGATACGCAGTATTTT. The chain has TRBV7-8 and TRBJ2-3; TRBD2 aligns across 12 bases. Trimming took 1 base from V and 6 from J; bases not matched to a gene: 8. The CDR3 loop spans 17 amino acids. Germline CDR1 and CDR2: SGHVS and FQNEAQ.